A single sample gave rise to the 20 T cell receptor beta chains below, sequenced in a study of T cell changes during pregnancy in multiple sclerosis. Clones were read by immunoSEQ multiplex PCR, and TCRdb kept only the in-frame ones, dropping some. Of roughly 35,000 clones in the sample, about nine tenths are singletons; the top ten hold 4.5%. The sample consisted of CD8+ T cells from peripheral blood mononuclear cells, taken after pregnancy. The receptor set was obtained from a female donor with multiple sclerosis, enrolled in a pregnancy study.

CDR3 nucleotides: TGCGCCAGCAGCCAAGATAAGGGCCAGGGAGGATATGGCTACACCTTC. This encodes CASSQDKGQGGYGYTF. The genes are TRBV4-1 and TRBJ1-2; the D gene is possibly TRBD1 (5 bases). CDR3 length equals 16 residues. Germline V lookup: CDR1 MGHRA, CDR2 YSYEKL. With 0 bases removed from V and 5 bases from J, the gap between germline ends came to 16 bases.

The CDR3 sequence: CASSPMIILSNTGELFF. CDR3 nucleotides: TGTGCCAGCAGTCCTATGATCATCCTATCGAACACCGGGGAGCTGTTTTTT. The genes are TRBV27 and TRBJ2-2, with D uncertain. Germline-derived CDR1 and CDR2 are MNHEY and SMNVEV (reference sequence). This CDR3 region has 17 residues. Trimming pared 5 bases from V and 0 bases from J, leaving 16 bases between.

The V gene is TRBV4-1, the J gene TRBJ2-7, with 8 bases fitting TRBD1. The CDR3 contains 14 residues. In germline, CDR1 is MGHRA, CDR2 YSYEKL. Germline trimming cut 1 base from V and 5 bases from J; bases unmatched to any gene: 4. CDR3 protein: CASSQGQGLDEQYF. CDR3 coding DNA: TGCGCCAGCAGCCAAGGACAGGGGCTCGACGAGCAGTACTTC.

The chain links TRBV19 to TRBJ2-7, with TRBD1 as a possible D gene (5 bases). V gave up 3 bases and J gave up 5 bases, with 11 bases separating them. The CDR3 sequence is 13 residues long. Per the germline V gene, CDR1 is LNHDA and CDR2 is SQIVND (reference sequence). This CDR3 reads CASSIVAGNEQYF. The CDR3 DNA reads as TGTGCCAGTAGTATCGTGGCAGGGAACGAGCAGTACTTC.

The table lists this clone with a count of one. CDR3 coding DNA: TGTGCCAGCGGCGGGTTGGCCAATGAGCAGTTCTTC. Its translation: CASGGLANEQFF. This chain uses TRBV2 with TRBJ2-1, with D possibly being TRBD2 (5 bases). This CDR3 comprises 12 residues. V was clipped by 8 bases and J by 6 bases, with 11 bases between them. CDR1 is SNHLY and CDR2 is FYNNEI in the germline V gene. The complete variable domain, with remaining parts taken from reference TRBV2 and TRBJ2-1, reads EPEVTQTPSHQVTQMGQEVILRCVPISNHLYFYWYRQILGQKVEFLVSFYNNEISEKSEIFDDQFSVERPDGSNFTLKIRSTKLEDSAMYFCASGGLANEQFFGPGTRLTVL.

This chain uses TRBV6-5 with TRBJ2-5; 8 positions match TRBD2. Per the germline V gene, CDR1 is MNHEY and CDR2 is SVGAGI. There are 15 residues in the CDR3. J gave up 5 bases and V 2 bases, and 7 bases lay outside the gene matches. The CDR3 bases are TGTGCCAGCAGTTACGCAGGCGGGGGGCGGGAGACCCAGTACTTC. Encoded protein: CASSYAGGGRETQYF.

The chain recombines TRBV2 with TRBJ2-7; the D gene is possibly TRBD2 (7 bases). The CDR3 length is 18 residues. The ends were cut back, 8 bases at V and 2 bases at J, with 28 bases in the middle. Germline V CDR1 and CDR2: SNHLY, FYNNEI. The CDR3 bases are TGTGCCAGCCTTAAGGGGGGTAGGGGGGGCCCTCCAACCTACGAGCAGTACTTC. Amino acids: CASLKGGRGGPPTYEQYF. The full variable domain, rest sourced from reference TRBV2 and TRBJ2-7, is EPEVTQTPSHQVTQMGQEVILRCVPISNHLYFYWYRQILGQKVEFLVSFYNNEISEKSEIFDDQFSVERPDGSNFTLKIRSTKLEDSAMYFCASLKGGRGGPPTYEQYFGPGTRLTVT.

The rearrangement joins TRBV4-3 to TRBJ2-1, with D perhaps TRBD2 (5 bases). Germline V CDR1 and CDR2: LGHNA, YSLEER. The ends were cut back, 0 bases at V and 6 bases at J, with 12 bases in the middle. This CDR3 contains 15 residues. The DNA of the CDR3 is TGCGCCAGCAGCCAAGAAATACTAGTTGTCAATGAGCAGTTCTTC. It codes for CASSQEILVVNEQFF.

This clone has a count of ten or more. This chain links TRBV10-2 with TRBJ1-2; D gene ambiguous. Between the trimmed V and J ends, which lost 2 bases and 8 bases, there was a span of 15 bases. This CDR3 region has 14 residues. The germline CDR1 and CDR2 sequences are WSHSY and SAAADI. The CDR3 nucleotides are TGCGCCAGCAGTGAGGGGCTGAACTTGCTCGGCTACACCTTC. Amino acids: CASSEGLNLLGYTF.

The V call is TRBV9, the J call TRBJ2-3; a possible D gene is TRBD1 (5 bases). CDR1 is SGDLS and CDR2 is YYNGEE in the germline V gene. The V end lost 2 bases, the J end lost 2 bases, and 6 bases lay between the germline ends. This CDR3 region has 13 residues. The chain's CDR3 is CASSVGHTDTQYF. The CDR3, as DNA: TGTGCCAGCAGCGTTGGACACACAGATACGCAGTATTTT.

This clone was detected once. The J gene is TRBJ2-7, the V gene TRBV18; 7 bases agree with TRBD1. CDR1 is KGHSH and CDR2 is LQKENI in the germline V gene. Unmatched junction bases numbered 13, after V lost 2 bases and J lost 3 bases. There are 17 residues in the CDR3. The CDR3 DNA follows: TGTGCCAGCTCACCAGAGGACGGGACAGTTAGATTCTACGAGCAGTACTTC. Its translation is CASSPEDGTVRFYEQYF.

The chain couples TRBV13 to TRBJ1-6; D may be TRBD1 (6 bases). The V end lost 1 base, the J end lost 10 bases, and 14 bases lay between the germline ends. CDR1 PRHDT and CDR2 FYEKMQ come from the germline V gene (reference sequence). This CDR3 has 15 residues. The CDR3 DNA follows: TGTGCCAGCAGCTTAGACGGGACCACAGGGTCACCCCTCCACTTT. This gives the protein CASSLDGTTGSPLHF.

V and J are TRBV6-1 and TRBJ1-1; TRBD1 matches at 11 bases. This CDR3 is 16 amino acids long. V was pared by 8 bases and J by 0 bases, with 8 bases of the junction left unmatched. Germline V CDR1 and CDR2: MNHNS, SASEGT. The CDR3 DNA reads as TGTGCCAGCCTTGAAGGGACAGGGGGGTTGAACACTGAAGCTTTCTTT. The encoded protein is CASLEGTGGLNTEAFF.

The chain couples TRBV6-1 to TRBJ2-7; the match to TRBD2 covers 7 bases. The CDR3 length is 15 residues. The germline CDR1 and CDR2 sequences are MNHNS and SASEGT. Trimming cost V 1 base and J 9 bases; bases outside gene matches: 12. The CDR3 coding sequence is TGTGCCAGCAGTGAAGAGGAGGGAGCGGGAAGAAGGCAGTACTTC. Translation gives CASSEEEGAGRRQYF.

V gene TRBV10-3 combines with J gene TRBJ2-1; 11 bases fit TRBD2. Germline CDR1 reads ENHRY; CDR2 reads SYGVKD. The CDR3 covers 16 residues. Trimming cost V 2 bases and J 5 bases; bases outside gene matches: 5. CDR3 nucleotides: TGTGCCATCAGTGAGGACTTAGCGGGGGGGAACAATGAGCAGTTCTTC. This gives the protein CAISEDLAGGNNEQFF.

The chain recombines TRBV7-9 with TRBJ1-1; 9 bases are shared with TRBD1. This CDR3 region has 15 residues. From germline, CDR1 is SEHNR and CDR2 FQNEAQ (reference sequence). With V trimmed by 2 bases and J by 4 bases, 5 bases remained unmatched. In DNA form, the CDR3 reads TGTGCCAGCAGCTTAACAGGGGGCGCGTCCACTGAAGCTTTCTTT. Translated: CASSLTGGASTEAFF.

This clone is classed as medium-sized (0.01 to 0.1%). This chain links TRBV6-4 with TRBJ2-7, with 9 positions matching TRBD2. Germline V lookup: CDR1 MRHNA, CDR2 SNTAGT. V was clipped by 0 bases and J by 5 bases; unmatched bases: 5. This CDR3 is built from 15 residues. In nucleotides, the CDR3 is TGTGCCAGCAGTGACTCGGCGGGGGGGGCCCACGAGCAGTACTTC. Encoded protein: CASSDSAGGAHEQYF.

V is TRBV11-3 and J is TRBJ2-3, with TRBD1 matching 7 bases. V was clipped by 1 base and J by 2 bases; unmatched bases: 3. Looked up from germline, CDR1 is SGHNT and CDR2 is YENEEA. The CDR3 contains 15 residues. CDR3 nucleotide sequence: TGTGCCAGCAGCTTAGCGGGGACAGACACAGATACGCAGTATTTT. Its protein is CASSLAGTDTDTQYF. Looking up the rest from reference TRBV11-3 and TRBJ2-3 gives the full variable domain: EAGVVQSPRYKIIEKKQPVAFWCNPISGHNTLYWYLQNLGQGPELLIRYENEEAVDDSQLPKDRFSAERLKGVDSTLKIQPAELGDSAVYLCASSLAGTDTDTQYFGPGTRLTVL.

This clone has more than one count but fewer than ten. The chain is built from TRBV6-1 and TRBJ1-2, with D unresolved. Germline CDR1 reads MNHNS; CDR2 reads SASEGT. V lost 2 bases and J 4 bases, leaving 8 bases between the germline ends. This CDR3 is built from 13 residues. This chain's CDR3 is CASSERTAYGYTF. In DNA form, the CDR3 reads TGTGCCAGCAGTGAACGAACAGCCTATGGCTACACCTTC.

V is TRBV19 and J is TRBJ2-7; 11 nucleotides match TRBD1. Per germline, CDR1 LNHDA and CDR2 SQIVND (reference sequence). This CDR3 is 16 amino acids long. V dropped 8 bases and J dropped 3; count of bases not matched to a gene: 12. As DNA, the CDR3 is TGTGCCAGTGGCCCTAGGGGACAGGGGGGAAGCTACGAGCAGTACTTC. Encoded protein: CASGPRGQGGSYEQYF.